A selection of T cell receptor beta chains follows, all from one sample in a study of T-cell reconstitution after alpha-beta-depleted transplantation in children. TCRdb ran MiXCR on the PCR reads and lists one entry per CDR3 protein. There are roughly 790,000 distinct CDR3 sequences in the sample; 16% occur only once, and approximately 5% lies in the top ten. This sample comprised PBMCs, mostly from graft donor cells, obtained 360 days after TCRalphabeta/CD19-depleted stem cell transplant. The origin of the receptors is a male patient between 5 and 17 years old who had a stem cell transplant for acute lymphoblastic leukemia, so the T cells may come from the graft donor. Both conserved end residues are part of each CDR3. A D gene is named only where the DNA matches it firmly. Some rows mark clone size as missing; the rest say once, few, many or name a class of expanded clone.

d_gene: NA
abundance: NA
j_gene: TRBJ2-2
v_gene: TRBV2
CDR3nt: TGTGCCAGCTTATCTCAGATGACCGGGGAGCTGTTTTTT
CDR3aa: CASLSQMTGELFF

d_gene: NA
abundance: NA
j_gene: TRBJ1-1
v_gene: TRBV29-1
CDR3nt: TGCAGCGTTTACTCAGGAGAAGCTTTCTTT
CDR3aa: CSVYSGEAFF

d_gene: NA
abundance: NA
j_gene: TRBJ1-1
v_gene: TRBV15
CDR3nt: TGTGCCACCAGCAGAGATACGGGAATGTGGGACACTGAAGCTTTCTTT
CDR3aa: CATSRDTGMWDTEAFF

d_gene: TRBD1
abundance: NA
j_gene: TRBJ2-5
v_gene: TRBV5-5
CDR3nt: TGTGCCAGCAGCTTGCAAGTTAGGGGGCGCGGAGAGACCCAGTACTTC
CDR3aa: CASSLQVRGRGETQYF

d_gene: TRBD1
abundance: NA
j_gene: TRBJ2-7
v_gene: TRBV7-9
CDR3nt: TGTGCCAGCAGCTTACTTGGGACAGGGCGGGACGAGCAGTACTTC
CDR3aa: CASSLLGTGRDEQYF

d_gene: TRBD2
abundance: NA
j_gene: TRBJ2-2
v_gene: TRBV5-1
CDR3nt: TGCGCCAGCAGGCCCGGGAGGGATTACACCGGGGAGCTGTTTTTT
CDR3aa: CASRPGRDYTGELFF

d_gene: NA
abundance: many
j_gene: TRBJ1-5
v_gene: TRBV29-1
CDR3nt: TGCAGCGTTGTAACATATAGCAATCAGCCCCAGCATTTT
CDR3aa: CSVVTYSNQPQHF

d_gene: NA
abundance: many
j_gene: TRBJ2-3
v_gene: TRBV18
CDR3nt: TGTGCCAGCTCACCACTCGAAGCAACAGATACGCAGTATTTT
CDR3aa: CASSPLEATDTQYF

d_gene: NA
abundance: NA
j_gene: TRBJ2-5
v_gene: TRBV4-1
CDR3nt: TGCGCCAGCAGCCCAATTCCCTGGGGCGGCCAAGAGACCCAGTACTTC
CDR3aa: CASSPIPWGGQETQYF

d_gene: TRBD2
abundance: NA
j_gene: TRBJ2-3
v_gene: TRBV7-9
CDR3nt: TGTGCCAGCAGCTTAACGCTAGCGGGAGCAGATACGCAGTATTTT
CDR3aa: CASSLTLAGADTQYF

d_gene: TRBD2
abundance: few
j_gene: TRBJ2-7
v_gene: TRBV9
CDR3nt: TGTGCCAGCAGCTTGAGCGGGGACCCCGCCGAGCAGTACTTC
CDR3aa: CASSLSGDPAEQYF

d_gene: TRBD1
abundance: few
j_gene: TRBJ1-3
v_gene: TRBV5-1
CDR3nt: TGCGCCAGCAGCCCCGGGACAGGTTCTGGAAACACCATATATTTT
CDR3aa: CASSPGTGSGNTIYF

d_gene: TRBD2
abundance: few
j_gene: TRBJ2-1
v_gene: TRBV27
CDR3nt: TGTGCCAGCAAACTCTTCCTAGCGGGAGTAGGGAATGAGCAGTTCTTC
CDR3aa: CASKLFLAGVGNEQFF

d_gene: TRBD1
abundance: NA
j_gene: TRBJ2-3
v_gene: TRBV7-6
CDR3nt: TGTGCCAGCAGCTTAGGTGGACAGGGCCCAGATACGCAGTATTTT
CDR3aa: CASSLGGQGPDTQYF